The T cell receptor (beta chain) described here comes from a study of T cell repertoires in cytomegalovirus infection. Study-wide context: Recently identified HLA-C-restricted CMV epitopes and well-studied HLA-B-restricted CMV epitopes were used by the study. Carrying CMV and the relevant HLA type showed in public TCR beta signatures. Study conclusions and caveats: Identification of carriers of CMV plus the relevant HLA was performed using cumulative public TCR beta family frequency.

This clonotype was detected only a few times. As yet, its antigen is unknown. V was shortened by 5 bases and J by 8 bases, with 18 bases between the two germline ends. Looked up from germline, CDR1 is SNHLY and CDR2 is FYNNEI. The CDR3 has 14 amino acids. TCRdb reprocessed the reads via MiXCR and lists one record per CDR3 protein. Of about 920,000 distinct CDR3 sequences detected, 31% appear once; the ten largest clones hold around an eighth. The chain is built from TRBV2 and TRBJ1-2; a possible D gene is TRBD1 (5 bases). This TCR came from a human donor in good health (CMV status not recorded). Some clones in this sample may be carry-over from other donors' samples. The source was cultured CD8+ T cells from PBMCs, collected from culture after CMV antigen stimulation. In DNA, the CDR3 is TGTGCCAGCAGTAATACCCGCGGCCGGGACGGCTACACCTTC. Translated, it gives CASSNTRGRDGYTF.